The clone carrying this TCR beta chain was picked up one time. The antigen is not known. This record comes from a study of T cell repertoires in cytomegalovirus infection. TCRdb re-derived calls from the reads in MiXCR, one entry per CDR3 protein. The table records under 850,000 distinct CDR3 sequences, around a third of them present only once. CDR1 and CDR2 from the germline V gene are SNHLY and FYNNEI. The CDR3 extends over 13 amino acids. V gave up 7 bases and J gave up 3 bases, with 12 bases separating them. Study findings and constraints: The ex vivo response was dominated by HLA-C-restricted CMV-specific TCR beta clonotypes.

Sample: cultured PBMCs, taken from culture after CMV antigen stimulation. The chain recombines TRBV2 with TRBJ2-5; D may be TRBD1 or TRBD2 (5 bases each). The receptor was isolated from a human donor in good health (CMV status not recorded). Some clones in this sample may be carry-over from other donors' samples. CDR3 DNA: TGTGCCAGCAAGGGAGAGGGGAAAGAGACCCAGTACTTC. It is translated as CASKGEGKETQYF. Combining the CDR3 with reference TRBV2 and TRBJ2-5 gives the whole variable domain EPEVTQTPSHQVTQMGQEVILRCVPISNHLYFYWYRQILGQKVEFLVSFYNNEISEKSEIFDDQFSVERPDGSNFTLKIRSTKLEDSAMYFCASKGEGKETQYFGPGTRLLVL.